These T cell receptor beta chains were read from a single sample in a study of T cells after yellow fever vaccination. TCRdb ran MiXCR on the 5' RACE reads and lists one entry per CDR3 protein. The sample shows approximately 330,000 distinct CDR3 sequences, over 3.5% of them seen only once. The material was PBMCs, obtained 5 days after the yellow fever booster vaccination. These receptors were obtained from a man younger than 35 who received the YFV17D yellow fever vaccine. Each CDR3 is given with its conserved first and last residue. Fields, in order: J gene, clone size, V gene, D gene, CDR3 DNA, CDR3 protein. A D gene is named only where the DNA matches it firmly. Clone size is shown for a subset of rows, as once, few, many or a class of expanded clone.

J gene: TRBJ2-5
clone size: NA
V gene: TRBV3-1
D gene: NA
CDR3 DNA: TGTGCCAGCAGCCAAGACCGGGGAGCCAGCGCTGAGACCCAGTACTTC
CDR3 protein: CASSQDRGASAETQYF

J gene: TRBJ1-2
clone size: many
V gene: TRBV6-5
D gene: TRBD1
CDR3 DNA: TGTGCCAGCAGTTACAAGGCCGGGACAGGCTATGGCTACACCTTC
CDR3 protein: CASSYKAGTGYGYTF

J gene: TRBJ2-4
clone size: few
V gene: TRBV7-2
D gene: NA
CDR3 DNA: TGTGCCAGCAGTTACCAGCCCTTAGCCAAAAACATTCAGTACTTC
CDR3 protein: CASSYQPLAKNIQYF

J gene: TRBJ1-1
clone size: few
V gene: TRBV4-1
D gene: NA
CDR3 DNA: TGCGCCAGCAGCCAACAGGGTACTGGGGTTTTTACTGAAGCTTTCTTT
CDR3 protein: CASSQQGTGVFTEAFF

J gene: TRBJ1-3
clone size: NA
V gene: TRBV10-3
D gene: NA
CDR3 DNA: TGTGCCATCAGGACGGTGGCAGGGGCAGGAAACACCATATATTTT
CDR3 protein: CAIRTVAGAGNTIYF

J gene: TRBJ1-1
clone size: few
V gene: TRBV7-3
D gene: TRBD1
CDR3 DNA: TGTGCCAGCAGCTTAACGGCCACGGGGACAGCTACGAAGAACACTGAAGCTTTCTTT
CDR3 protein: CASSLTATGTATKNTEAFF

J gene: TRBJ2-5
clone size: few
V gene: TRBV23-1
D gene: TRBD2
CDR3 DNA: TGCGCCAGCAGTCAATCGAGGCGGGGGGGCCCCCTACGGAAGACCCAGTACTTC
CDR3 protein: CASSQSRRGGPLRKTQYF

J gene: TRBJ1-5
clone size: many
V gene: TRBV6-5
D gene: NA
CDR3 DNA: TGTGCCAGCGGCCGGACGTCCCGGGAGCCCCAGCATTTT
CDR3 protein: CASGRTSREPQHF

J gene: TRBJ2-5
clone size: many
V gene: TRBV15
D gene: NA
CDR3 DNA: TGTGCCACCAGCAGAGATTGGAGGGAGACCCAGTACTTC
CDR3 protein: CATSRDWRETQYF

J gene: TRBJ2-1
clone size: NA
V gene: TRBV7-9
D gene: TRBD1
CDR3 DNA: TGTGCCAGCAGCTACCTAATCGTGCGACAGGGGAGCAATGAGCAGTTCTTC
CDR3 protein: CASSYLIVRQGSNEQFF

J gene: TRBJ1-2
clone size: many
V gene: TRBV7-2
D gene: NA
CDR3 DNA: TGTGCCAGCAGCTTCGCAGTTCGAGGAAACAACTATGGCTACACCTTC
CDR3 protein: CASSFAVRGNNYGYTF

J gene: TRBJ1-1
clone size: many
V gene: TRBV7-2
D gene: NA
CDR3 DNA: TGTGCCAGCAGCTTAGCGGGTCAGGGGAAGACTGAAGCTTTCTTT
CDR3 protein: CASSLAGQGKTEAFF

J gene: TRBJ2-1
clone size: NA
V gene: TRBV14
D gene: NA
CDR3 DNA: TGTGCCAGCAGCCAAGATTGGCAGGGGCTCTACAATGAGCAGTTCTTC
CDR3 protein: CASSQDWQGLYNEQFF

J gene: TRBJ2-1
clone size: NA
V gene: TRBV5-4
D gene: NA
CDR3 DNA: TGTGCCAGCAGTGCGGGGGACAGGAATGAGCAGTTCTTC
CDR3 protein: CASSAGDRNEQFF

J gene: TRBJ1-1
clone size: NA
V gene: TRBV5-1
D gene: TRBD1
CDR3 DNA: TGCGCCAGCAGCTCCGGACAGGGAAGGGTCGCGAACACTGAAGCTTTCTTT
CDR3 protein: CASSSGQGRVANTEAFF

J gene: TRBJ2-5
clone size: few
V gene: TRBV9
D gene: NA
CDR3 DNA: TGTGCCAGCAGCGTAGGGGCCATTGGAAGGGCCCAGTACTTC
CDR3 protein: CASSVGAIGRAQYF

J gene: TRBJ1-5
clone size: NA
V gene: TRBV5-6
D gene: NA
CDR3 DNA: TGTGCCAGCACGATTGGAGGGTATCAGCCCCAGCATTTT
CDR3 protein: CASTIGGYQPQHF

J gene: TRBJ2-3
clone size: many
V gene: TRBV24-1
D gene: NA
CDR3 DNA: TGTGCCACCTCGGTAGACGGGACAGATACGCAGTATTTT
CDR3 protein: CATSVDGTDTQYF

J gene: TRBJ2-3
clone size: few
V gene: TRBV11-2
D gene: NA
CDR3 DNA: TGTGCCAGCAGCTTACTTCGGGGGGATACGCAGTATTTT
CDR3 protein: CASSLLRGDTQYF

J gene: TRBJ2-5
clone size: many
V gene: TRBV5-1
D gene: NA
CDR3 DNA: TGCGCCAGCAGGACTGAAGAGACCCAGTACTTC
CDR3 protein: CASRTEETQYF

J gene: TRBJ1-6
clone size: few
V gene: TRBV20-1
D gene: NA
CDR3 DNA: TGCAGTGCTAGGGTCGGGTCAAGCTCCTATAATTCACCCCTCCACTTT
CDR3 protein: CSARVGSSSYNSPLHF

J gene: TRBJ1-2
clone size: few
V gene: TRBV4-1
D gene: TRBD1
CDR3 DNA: TGCGCCAGCAGCCCAACAGGGGGCCGCATTAACTATGGCTACACCTTC
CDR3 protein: CASSPTGGRINYGYTF

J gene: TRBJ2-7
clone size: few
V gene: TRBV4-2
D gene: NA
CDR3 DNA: TGTGCCAGCAGCCAAGATCCCTTCTACGAGCAGTACTTC
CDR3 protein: CASSQDPFYEQYF

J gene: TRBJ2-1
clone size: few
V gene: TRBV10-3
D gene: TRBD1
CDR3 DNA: TGTGCCATCAGTGAAATAAGACAGGGGGCCTACAATGAGCAGTTCTTC
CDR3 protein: CAISEIRQGAYNEQFF

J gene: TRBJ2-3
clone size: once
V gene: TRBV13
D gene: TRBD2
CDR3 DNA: TGTGCCAGCAGCCTAGCGGTTTCTGGCACAGATACGCAGTATTTT
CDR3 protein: CASSLAVSGTDTQYF

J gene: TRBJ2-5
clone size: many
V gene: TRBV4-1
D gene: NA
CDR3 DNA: TGCGCCAGCAGGCAGTCGGGCGGGGAAGAGACCCAGTACTTC
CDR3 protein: CASRQSGGEETQYF

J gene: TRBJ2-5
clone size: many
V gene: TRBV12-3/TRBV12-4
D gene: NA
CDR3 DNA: TGTGCCAGCAGCAGGACAGAGACCCAGTACTTC
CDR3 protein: CASSRTETQYF

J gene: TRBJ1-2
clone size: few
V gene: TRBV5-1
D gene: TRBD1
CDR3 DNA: TGCGCCAGCAGCACAGTACAGGGGGATTATGGCTACACCTTC
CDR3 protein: CASSTVQGDYGYTF

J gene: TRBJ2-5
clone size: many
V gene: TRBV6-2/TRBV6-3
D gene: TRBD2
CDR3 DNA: TGTGCCAGCAGTTATGTAGCGGGAAACTTGGGGCTGGAGACCCAGTACTTC
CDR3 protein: CASSYVAGNLGLETQYF

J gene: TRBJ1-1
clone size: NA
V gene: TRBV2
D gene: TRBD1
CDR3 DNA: TGTGCCAGCCCAAGAAACGACAGGGTGGACACTGAAGCTTTCTTT
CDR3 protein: CASPRNDRVDTEAFF

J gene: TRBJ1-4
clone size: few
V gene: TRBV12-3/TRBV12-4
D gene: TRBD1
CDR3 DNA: TGTGCCAGCAGCCCTGGACAGGGCCGCGGGGCTAATGAAAAACTGTTTTTT
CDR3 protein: CASSPGQGRGANEKLFF

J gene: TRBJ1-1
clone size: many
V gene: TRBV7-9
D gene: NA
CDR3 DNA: TGTGCCAGCAGCCCCAGGGGGAACACTGAAGCTTTCTTT
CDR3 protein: CASSPRGNTEAFF